This is a list of T cell receptor beta chains from one sample in a study of cytomegalovirus exposure and HLA in healthy donors. Some clones are missing from TCRdb's copy, which holds only in-frame ones; the method was immunoSEQ multiplex PCR. The table lists around 150,000 clones, approximately 85% of them singletons. The sequenced sample was PBMCs. Receptors originate from a man aged 50-60 years in good health and CMV-seropositive. Each CDR3 is given with its conserved first and last residue. The listing skips clone size in some rows; elsewhere it reads once, few, many or a size class.

J gene: TRBJ2-5
clone size: NA
V gene: TRBV6-5
CDR3 protein: CASSYSGQGAGETQYF

J gene: TRBJ2-1
clone size: NA
V gene: TRBV5-1
CDR3 protein: CASSFGGLAGVEEQFF

J gene: TRBJ1-4
clone size: NA
V gene: TRBV5-1
CDR3 protein: CASSLRVANEKLFF

J gene: TRBJ2-1
clone size: NA
V gene: TRBV5-4
CDR3 protein: CASSWGGSGSTSYNEQFF

J gene: TRBJ1-6
clone size: once
V gene: TRBV11-2
CDR3 protein: CASSLEFSADSPLHF

J gene: TRBJ2-2
clone size: NA
V gene: TRBV29-1
CDR3 protein: CSVKSGRGAGELFF

J gene: TRBJ2-5
clone size: NA
V gene: TRBV5-1
CDR3 protein: CASSSSDFGSAPPAEETQYF

J gene: TRBJ2-5
clone size: NA
V gene: TRBV5-4
CDR3 protein: CASSLTGGPQETQYF

J gene: TRBJ2-7
clone size: NA
V gene: TRBV28
CDR3 protein: CASSLQGLASNEQYF

J gene: TRBJ2-7
clone size: NA
V gene: TRBV7-9
CDR3 protein: CASSFRVGGEQYF

J gene: TRBJ2-1
clone size: NA
V gene: TRBV29-1
CDR3 protein: CSVLSRSYNEQFF

J gene: TRBJ1-4
clone size: NA
V gene: TRBV9
CDR3 protein: CASSVDQTGEREKLFF

J gene: TRBJ2-7
clone size: NA
V gene: TRBV30
CDR3 protein: CAWSVTGVLMNEQYF

J gene: TRBJ2-5
clone size: NA
V gene: TRBV9
CDR3 protein: CASSPGTTEQETQYF

J gene: TRBJ2-2
clone size: NA
V gene: TRBV27
CDR3 protein: CASSFMGDWGLGAGELFF

J gene: TRBJ1-1
clone size: NA
V gene: TRBV2
CDR3 protein: CASTGGGRDAFF

J gene: TRBJ2-5
clone size: few
V gene: TRBV19
CDR3 protein: CASSTLDGNQETQYF

J gene: TRBJ2-1
clone size: NA
V gene: TRBV6-1
CDR3 protein: CASSEARQGGNEQFF

J gene: TRBJ1-2
clone size: NA
V gene: TRBV27
CDR3 protein: CASSFGQGSGGYTF

J gene: TRBJ2-2
clone size: NA
V gene: TRBV28
CDR3 protein: CASSPVGDTGELFF

J gene: TRBJ2-7
clone size: NA
V gene: TRBV5-1
CDR3 protein: CASSLGPGTGLYEQYF

J gene: TRBJ2-1
clone size: NA
V gene: TRBV19
CDR3 protein: CASRGLAVKNNEQFF

J gene: TRBJ2-5
clone size: NA
V gene: TRBV11-2
CDR3 protein: CASSLNRGGTQYF

J gene: TRBJ2-1
clone size: NA
V gene: TRBV6-5
CDR3 protein: CASTVGGGNNEQFF

J gene: TRBJ2-2
clone size: NA
V gene: TRBV6-4
CDR3 protein: CASSATRNTGELFF

J gene: TRBJ2-5
clone size: few
V gene: TRBV5-4
CDR3 protein: CASSLKRQGGETQYF

J gene: TRBJ1-1
clone size: NA
V gene: TRBV27
CDR3 protein: CASSLSQGYTEAFF

J gene: TRBJ2-2
clone size: few
V gene: TRBV28
CDR3 protein: CASSSPGDTGELFF

J gene: TRBJ1-3
clone size: NA
V gene: TRBV7-3
CDR3 protein: CASSRSGDTGNTIYF

J gene: TRBJ2-3
clone size: NA
V gene: TRBV7-8
CDR3 protein: CASSLNRASGRADTQYF

J gene: TRBJ2-7
clone size: NA
V gene: TRBV11-2
CDR3 protein: CASSLDPPGLPGGVYEQYF

J gene: TRBJ2-7
clone size: NA
V gene: TRBV5-1
CDR3 protein: CASSFLQGHSYEQYF

J gene: TRBJ1-1
clone size: NA
V gene: TRBV5-1
CDR3 protein: CASSLRGPRTEAFF